This T cell receptor (beta chain) was documented in a study of neoadjuvant nivolumab and ipilimumab in lung cancer. Overall study: The combination arm added day-1 ipilimumab 1 mg/kg to nivolumab 3 mg/kg on days 1, 15, 29.

Assay used: immunoSEQ multiplex PCR; TCRdb lists only in-frame clones, some missing. The sample has 2,500 to 3,000 clones; approximately 89% are singletons. With regard to this clone: Its specificity is unknown.

The trim removed 5 bases at V and 2 bases at J, leaving 8 bases unmatched. Germline V gene sequence: CDR1 MRHNA, CDR2 SNTAGT. This CDR3 spans 17 amino acids. The study, taken as a whole, reports: Compared with tumor-adjacent uninvolved lung, resected tumors showed greater richness and clonality. From pretherapy to surgery, tumor richness and clonality rose with dual therapy.

Sequenced material: tumor tissue, taken before neoadjuvant nivolumab, alone or with ipilimumab. This clonotype was sampled from an adult with non-small cell lung cancer. The chain couples TRBV6-4 to TRBJ2-2, with 10 bases matching TRBD1. The CDR3 bases are TGTGCCAGCAGTCGAAGCGGGACAGGGGCTAACACCGGGGAGCTGTTTTTT. Encoded protein: CASSRSGTGANTGELFF.